These 24 T cell receptor beta chains originate from one sample sequenced in a study of beta chain features in type 1 diabetes. Study results and limitations: All four CD4+ subsets from Type 1 diabetes patients carried moderately but significantly shorter TCRB CDR3s.

No antigens are known for them. As every portion of the isolated RNA was reverse transcribed, the sequencing read expressed TCRB transcripts. Only in-frame clones appear in the TCRdb table, and some are missing; sequencing was by immunoSEQ multiplex PCR. The data show over 150,000 clones, less than 10% seen once. Source material: central memory CD4+ T cells from blood. These receptors originate from a man in his late teens or twenties with type 1 diabetes.

This clone has just a few counts. This chain uses TRBV2 with TRBJ2-4, with D maybe TRBD1 (5 bases). V lost 7 bases and J lost 0, with 10 bases in between. CDR1 is SNHLY, CDR2 FYNNEI, per germline. CDR3 length equals 14 residues. CDR3 DNA: TGTGCCAGCATTGACAGTCTAGCCAAAAACATTCAGTACTTC. Translating it yields CASIDSLAKNIQYF.

This clone has only a few counts. The V gene is TRBV5-4, the J gene TRBJ2-7; 9 bases are shared with TRBD1. Germline V gives CDR1 SGHNT, CDR2 YYREEE (reference sequence). This CDR3 spans 15 amino acids. After removal of 4 bases from V and 4 bases from J, the junction contained 9 bases not matched to a gene. CDR3 loop: CASSLSTGGVYEQYF. Written as DNA, the CDR3 is TGTGCCAGCAGCCTCTCCACAGGGGGCGTATACGAGCAGTACTTC.

This clone was seen a few times. The chain joins TRBV14 to TRBJ1-4; D possibly corresponds to TRBD1 (5 bases). Trimming shortened V by 6 bases and J by 8 bases, and 13 bases separated the two germline ends. Germline assignment: CDR1 SGHDN and CDR2 FVKESK. This CDR3 is built from 13 residues. The CDR3 here is CASRRGLGEKLFF. The CDR3 DNA sequence: TGTGCCAGCAGACGGGGGTTAGGAGAAAAACTGTTTTTT.

This clone was detected a few times. This chain uses TRBV30 with TRBJ2-3; perhaps TRBD1 as D (7 bases). The CDR3 has 11 residues. With 5 bases removed from V and 6 bases from J, the gap between germline ends came to 9 bases. In germline, CDR1 is GTSNPN, CDR2 SVGIG (reference sequence). CDR3 region: CAWAGGDTQYF. CDR3 sequence (DNA): TGTGCCTGGGCAGGGGGGGATACGCAGTATTTT.

This clone came up a few times. The chain couples TRBV25-1 to TRBJ2-2; the match to TRBD1 covers 8 bases. This CDR3 has 13 amino acids. V was pared by 5 bases and J by 6 bases, with 2 bases of the junction left unmatched. Germline V gives CDR1 MGHDK, CDR2 SYGVNS. CDR3 coding DNA: TGTGCCAGCAGTTCACAGGGGGCCGGGGAGCTGTTTTTT. It encodes CASSSQGAGELFF.

In this sample, this clone turned up a few times. The chain recombines TRBV18 with TRBJ2-7; D perhaps matches TRBD1 (5 bases). CDR3 size: 15 residues. Per the germline V gene, CDR1 is KGHSH and CDR2 is LQKENI. The germline V and J ends were trimmed by 2 bases and 3 bases, with 14 bases remaining between them. This chain's CDR3 is CASSPTQPQGYEQYF. CDR3 DNA sequence: TGTGCCAGCTCACCAACCCAACCCCAGGGCTACGAGCAGTACTTC.

The V and J genes are TRBV18 and TRBJ2-3; 9 nucleotides align to TRBD1. CDR3 length: 14 residues. CDR1 and CDR2 (germline): KGHSH, LQKENI. The trim removed 4 bases at V and 10 bases at J, leaving 9 bases unmatched. CDR3 bases: TGTGCCAGCTCACGGGACAGGGCCGGAGGGGCGCAGTATTTT. Residues: CASSRDRAGGAQYF.

Remarks on this clone: The same CDR3 can be traced to other DNA sequences in this sample. V usage is TRBV7-9 and J usage is TRBJ1-5; 10 positions match TRBD1. The V and J ends lost 5 bases and 3 bases, in that order; junction bases with no gene match: 4. The CDR3 totals 15 residues. Germline CDR1 reads SEHNR; CDR2 reads FQNEAQ (reference sequence). Here the CDR3 DNA reads TGTGCCAGCAGCCGGGGACAGGGGCACAATCAGCCCCAGCATTTT. It is translated as CASSRGQGHNQPQHF.

This clone was seen a few times. The rearrangement joins TRBV7-9 to TRBJ1-3; 8 nucleotides line up with TRBD1. The CDR3 has 15 residues. Germline V gene sequence: CDR1 SEHNR, CDR2 FQNEAQ (reference sequence). With 0 bases clipped from V and 8 bases from J, the junction kept 6 bases outside the gene matches. The CDR3 DNA is TGTGCCAGCAGCTTAGCCCGGGACAGGTTCCACACCATATATTTT. Translating it yields CASSLARDRFHTIYF.

This chain joins TRBV5-5 and TRBJ1-1; D is ambiguous. This CDR3 contains 13 residues. Germline loops: CDR1 SGHKS, CDR2 YYEKEE (reference sequence). The ends were cut back, 4 bases at V and 1 base at J, with 8 bases in the middle. CDR3 protein: CASSEDWNTEAFF. DNA of the CDR3: TGTGCCAGCAGCGAGGACTGGAACACTGAAGCTTTCTTT.

In the case of this clone: An end of the junction differs from the germline gene, which may be a read error. Different DNA sequences within this sample yield the same CDR3. V usage is TRBV6-5 and J usage is TRBJ2-3; 8 nucleotides match TRBD2. Germline values: CDR1 MNHEY, CDR2 SVGAGI. This CDR3 is built from 16 residues. The CDR3 DNA follows: TGTGCCAGCAGTCACTCCAGCGGGAGCTACACAGATACGCAGTATTTT. Protein: CASSHSSGSYTDTQYF.

The chain links TRBV5-1 to TRBJ2-7; the match to TRBD1 covers 9 bases. The germline gives CDR1 SGHRS, CDR2 YFSETQ. After removal of 0 bases from V and 3 bases from J, the junction contained 10 bases not matched to a gene. The length of the CDR3 is 17 residues. CDR3 sequence: CASSLVPGQGGGYEQYF. In nucleotides, the CDR3 is TGCGCCAGCAGCTTGGTCCCGGGACAGGGTGGAGGCTACGAGCAGTACTTC.

This clone was seen a few times. The chain carries TRBV28 and TRBJ2-7; D is perhaps TRBD2 (5 bases). The germline gives CDR1 MDHEN, CDR2 SYDVKM. The CDR3 runs 12 residues. Trimming stripped 6 bases from V and 12 bases from J, with 18 bases between. The CDR3 reads CASSSRWRPLYF. The CDR3 DNA reads TGTGCCAGCAGCTCTCGGTGGAGGCCTTTGTACTTC. The full variable domain, rest sourced from reference TRBV28 and TRBJ2-7, is DVKVTQSSRYLVKRTGEKVFLECVQDMDHENMFWYRQDPGLGLRLIYFSYDVKMKEKGDIPEGYSVSREKKERFSLILESASTNQTSMYLCASSSRWRPLYFGPGTRLTVT.

This clone was detected many times. The CDR3 region has the DNA TGTGCCAGCAGCCACCGACAGGGCCCGAACACCGGGGAGCTGTTTTTT. Translation gives CASSHRQGPNTGELFF. The chain combines TRBV7-2 with TRBJ2-2; 7 bases align to TRBD1. The CDR3 is 16 residues long. With V trimmed by 5 bases and J by 0 bases, 6 bases remained unmatched. The germline V gene encodes CDR1 SGHTA and CDR2 FQGNSA.

This clone was seen repeatedly, ten times or more. This sequence joins TRBV25-1 and TRBJ1-3, with 7 bases identical to TRBD1. After removal of 6 bases from V and 7 bases from J, the junction contained 6 bases not matched to a gene. This CDR3 spans 13 amino acids. Per germline, CDR1 MGHDK and CDR2 SYGVNS. In nucleotides, the CDR3 is TGTGCCAGCAGAGGGACAGCGCCGAACACCATATATTTT. Protein: CASRGTAPNTIYF.

The V and J genes are TRBV19 and TRBJ2-5; a possible D gene is TRBD2 (5 bases). CDR3 size: 12 residues. With 5 bases removed from V and 8 bases from J, the gap between germline ends came to 12 bases. The germline V gene has CDR1 LNHDA and CDR2 SQIVND (reference sequence). The chain's CDR3 is CASSVKAETQYF. For the CDR3, the DNA is TGTGCCAGTAGTGTCAAAGCGGAAACCCAGTACTTC.

V gene TRBV5-6 combines with J gene TRBJ2-1, with a tentative D call TRBD2 (6 bases). Germline V gene data show CDR1 as SGHDT and CDR2 as YYEEEE. V was shortened by 4 bases and J by 1 base, with 15 bases between the two germline ends. The CDR3 sequence is 16 residues long. CDR3 in amino acids: CASSRGIAVSYNEQFF. CDR3 in DNA: TGTGCCAGCAGCCGGGGGATAGCGGTTTCCTACAATGAGCAGTTCTTC.

This clone was recorded only once. V is TRBV5-1 and J is TRBJ2-7; 11 positions match TRBD2. The length of the CDR3 is 15 residues. Unmatched junction bases numbered 8, after V lost 4 bases and J lost 5 bases. Germline V gene sequence: CDR1 SGHRS, CDR2 YFSETQ. The CDR3 bases are TGCGCCAGCAGCCGCGCTAGCGGGGGGACCAACGAGCAGTACTTC. It yields the protein CASSRASGGTNEQYF.

This clone turned up a few times. The V call is TRBV27, the J call TRBJ2-7; D unclear. Trimming took 8 bases from V and 0 from J, leaving 11 bases between them. The V gene's germline CDR1 is MNHEY and CDR2 SMNVEV (reference sequence). The CDR3 extends over 13 amino acids. DNA for the CDR3: TGTGCCAGCCGGCGGCTCGACTCCTACGAGCAGTACTTC. Translating gives CASRRLDSYEQYF.

This clone was seen more than once but under ten times. The chain links TRBV27 to TRBJ2-7; weak D call: TRBD1 (6 bases). The CDR3 runs 14 residues. Germline V gene data show CDR1 as MNHEY and CDR2 as SMNVEV (reference sequence). V lost 6 bases and J lost 2, with 14 bases in between. The CDR3 is CASRPNAGAYEQYF. The DNA for the CDR3 is TGTGCCAGCAGACCTAACGCAGGGGCCTACGAGCAGTACTTC.

V gene TRBV5-1 combines with J gene TRBJ2-3; 11 positions match TRBD2. The CDR3 contains 17 residues. CDR1 and CDR2 from the germline V gene are SGHRS and YFSETQ. The trim removed 7 bases at V and 1 base at J, leaving 11 bases unmatched. The CDR3 sequence: CASGAWATSGGTDTQYF. Here the CDR3 DNA reads TGCGCCAGCGGTGCTTGGGCGACTAGCGGGGGCACAGATACGCAGTATTTT.

The chain joins TRBV7-9 to TRBJ2-1; 14 bases align to TRBD2. This CDR3 has 16 amino acids. V lost 5 bases, J lost 5 bases, and 5 bases stayed unmatched. The germline gives CDR1 SEHNR, CDR2 FQNEAQ (reference sequence). The CDR3 loop reads CASSGLAGGYDNEQFF. CDR3 bases: TGTGCCAGCAGCGGACTAGCGGGGGGCTATGACAATGAGCAGTTCTTC. Full variable domain (remainder filled in from reference TRBV7-9 and TRBJ2-1): DTGVSQNPRHKITKRGQNVTFRCDPISEHNRLYWYRQTLGQGPEFLTYFQNEAQLEKSRLLSDRFSAERPKGSFSTLEIQRTEQGDSAMYLCASSGLAGGYDNEQFFGPGTRLTVL.

This clone was picked up one time. The rearrangement uses TRBV29-1 and TRBJ1-2; D may be TRBD1 (6 bases). The CDR3 is 13 amino acids. Trimming pared 4 bases from V and 6 bases from J, leaving 15 bases between. Germline lookup yields CDR1 SQVTM and CDR2 ANQGSEA. This chain's CDR3 is CSVGGQLSDGYTF. The CDR3 nucleotides read TGCAGCGTTGGAGGACAGCTGTCAGATGGCTACACCTTC.

J is TRBJ2-1 and V is TRBV27; 9 nucleotides match TRBD2. With 3 bases clipped from V and 8 bases from J, the junction kept 8 bases outside the gene matches. The CDR3 extends over 15 amino acids. Looked up from germline, CDR1 is MNHEY and CDR2 is SMNVEV (reference sequence). The CDR3 loop reads CASSFSLAGRDEQFF. The CDR3 region has the DNA TGTGCCAGCAGTTTTTCCCTAGCGGGAAGGGATGAGCAGTTCTTC.